This TCR beta chain was captured in a study of vaccination effects on CD4 cells after COVID-19. Study overall: Samples collected post-vaccine were obtained a median of 72 days after the second dose. Overall study findings and caveats: Vaccine- and infection-induced clones showed marked clonal contraction late following vaccination. There was only 1 of 255 vaccine-induced clones in healthy vaccinees that cross-reacted with common cold coronaviruses.

Viral peptide pool expansion of antigen-specific CD4+ T cells preceded sequencing in the ViraFEST assay. Culture lasted roughly eleven days before CD4+ T cell isolation. It was two doses of either the BNT162b2 or mRNA-1273 vaccine that participants received. Each culture had half its medium swapped for IL-2 medium on days 3 and 7. Remarks on this clone: The antigen remains undetermined.

The table came from immunoSEQ multiplex PCR; TCRdb's copy has only in-frame clones and leaves some out. The sample lists 20,000 to 25,000 clones, around 70% occurring once. The input for sequencing was CD4+ T cells from PBMCs cultured with SARS-CoV-2 spike peptides, taken after COVID-19 vaccination. This receptor was identified in a human donor who received a COVID-19 vaccine.

CDR3 DNA sequence: TGTGCCAGCAGCTTGTTTGAGGGGGCCTATGGCTACACCTTC. Amino acid sequence: CASSLFEGAYGYTF. The gene calls are TRBV5-5 and TRBJ1-2, with 7 bases aligning to TRBD1. This CDR3 has 14 amino acids. Germline loops: CDR1 SGHKS, CDR2 YYEKEE (reference sequence). J was trimmed by 4 bases and V by 1 base; bases with no gene match: 4.